Listed below are T cell receptor beta chains from one sample, sequenced in a study of cytomegalovirus exposure and HLA in healthy donors. Libraries were prepared by immunoSEQ multiplex PCR; TCRdb keeps only in-frame clonotypes and omits some of them. The profile covers about 110,000 clones, with about 86% appearing a single time and about 2% taken by the ten largest. The material sequenced was PBMCs. The source is a woman between 25 and 40 years old in good health and CMV-seronegative. CDR3s include the opening cysteine and the closing phenylalanine or tryptophan. Fields, in order: D gene, clone size, V gene, J gene, CDR3 DNA, CDR3 protein. D genes are given only for firm matches. Part of the rows lack a size; the others show once, few, many or a class for expanded clones.

>.|.|TRBV10-3|TRBJ2-1
TGTGCCATCAGACGCGGCGACTCCTACAATGAGCAGTTCTTC
CAIRRGDSYNEQFF
>.|.|TRBV13|TRBJ2-3
TGTGCCAGCAGCTCCTTCCGGGACAACACAGATACGCAGTATTTT
CASSSFRDNTDTQYF
>.|.|TRBV19|TRBJ1-2
TGTGCCAGTAGTGAGAGTACCATCTATGGCTACACCTTC
CASSESTIYGYTF
>.|.|TRBV2|TRBJ2-2
TGTGCCAGCAGTGTCGGCGGGCTTGGAACCGGGGAGCTGTTTTTT
CASSVGGLGTGELFF
>.|.|TRBV4-1|TRBJ2-7
TGCGCCAGCAGCCAACCTTTGGCGGGACCATCCTACGAGCAGTACTTC
CASSQPLAGPSYEQYF
>.|.|TRBV27|TRBJ2-5
TGTGCCAGCAGTCAAGGGACTGCCTACCCACAAGAGACCCAGTACTTC
CASSQGTAYPQETQYF
>TRBD1|.|TRBV30|TRBJ2-7
TGTGCCTGGAAAACCGACAGGGTAGGAGAGCAGTACTTC
CAWKTDRVGEQYF
>.|.|TRBV9|TRBJ2-2
TGTGCCAGCGGGAGAAGGACCGGGGAGCTGTTTTTT
CASGRRTGELFF
>TRBD1|.|TRBV2|TRBJ1-2
TGTGCCAGCAGTGAGTTAGGAACAGGGGCGCATGGCTACACCTTC
CASSELGTGAHGYTF
>TRBD1|few|TRBV5-5|TRBJ2-7
TGTGCCAGCAGCTTGGATCTGGGACAGGGAGATGGCGAGCAGTACTTC
CASSLDLGQGDGEQYF
>.|.|TRBV4-1|TRBJ1-2
TGCGCCAGCAGCCAAGGGTGGCGGACAGACTATGGCTACACCTTC
CASSQGWRTDYGYTF
>TRBD1|.|TRBV4-3|TRBJ2-2
TGCGCCAGCAGCCATACAGGGGGGTTGAACACCGGGGAGCTGTTTTTT
CASSHTGGLNTGELFF
>.|.|TRBV19|TRBJ2-6
TGTGCCAGTAGTTTAAATCCCTTCTCTGGGGCCAACGTCCTGACTTTC
CASSLNPFSGANVLTF
>.|few|TRBV18|TRBJ2-3
TGTGCCAGCTCACCAGTGGCAGGCACAGATACGCAGTATTTT
CASSPVAGTDTQYF
>.|.|TRBV7-2|TRBJ1-2
TGTGCCAGCAGCTTAAGGGCGGCGGCAGGGAACCATGGCTACACCTTC
CASSLRAAAGNHGYTF
>TRBD2|.|TRBV7-7|TRBJ2-1
TGTGCTAGCAGCACAGGACTAGCCAATGAGCAGTTCTTC
CASSTGLANEQFF
>TRBD2|.|TRBV5-1|TRBJ2-5
TGCGCCAGCAGCTTGGCGGGAGGGAGCGAAGAGACCCAGTACTTC
CASSLAGGSEETQYF
>TRBD2|.|TRBV2|TRBJ2-1
TGTGCCAGCAGGTCCCCTAGCGGGAGTTTAAATGAGCAGTTCTTC
CASRSPSGSLNEQFF
>TRBD2|.|TRBV7-2|TRBJ2-2
TGTGCCAGCAGCTTCAGCGGCGGGAGAGGAACCGGGGAGCTGTTTTTT
CASSFSGGRGTGELFF
>.|.|TRBV11-2|TRBJ1-4
TGTGCCAGCAGCCGAGACATTCTATCCGAAAAACTGTTTTTT
CASSRDILSEKLFF
>.|.|TRBV7-9|TRBJ2-4
TGTGCCAGCAGCTTAGCTCTAAGAGCCAAAAACATTCAGTACTTC
CASSLALRAKNIQYF
>TRBD1|.|TRBV5-1|TRBJ2-3
TGCGCCAGCAGCCTGGCGGGACAGGGGGGTAGAGATACGCAGTATTTT
CASSLAGQGGRDTQYF